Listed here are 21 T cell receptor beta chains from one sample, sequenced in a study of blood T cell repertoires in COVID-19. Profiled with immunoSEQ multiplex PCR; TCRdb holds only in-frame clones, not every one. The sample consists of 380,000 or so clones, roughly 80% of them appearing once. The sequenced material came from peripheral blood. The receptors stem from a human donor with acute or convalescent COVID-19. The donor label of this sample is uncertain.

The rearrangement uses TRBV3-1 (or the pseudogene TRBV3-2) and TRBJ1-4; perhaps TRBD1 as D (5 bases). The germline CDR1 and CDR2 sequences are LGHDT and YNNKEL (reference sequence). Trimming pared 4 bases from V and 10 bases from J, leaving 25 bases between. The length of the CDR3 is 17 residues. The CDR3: CASSRRQGRDRGGKLFF. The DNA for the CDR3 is TGTGCCAGCAGCCGCAGACAAGGTCGGGACCGGGGGGGAAAACTGTTTTTT.

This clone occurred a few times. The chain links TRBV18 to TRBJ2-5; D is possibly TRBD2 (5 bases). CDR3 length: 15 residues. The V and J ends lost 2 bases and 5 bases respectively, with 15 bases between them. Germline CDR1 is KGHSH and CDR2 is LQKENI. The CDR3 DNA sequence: TGTGCCAGCTCACCAAATAGCTGGCGAGGGGAGACCCAGTACTTC. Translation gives CASSPNSWRGETQYF.

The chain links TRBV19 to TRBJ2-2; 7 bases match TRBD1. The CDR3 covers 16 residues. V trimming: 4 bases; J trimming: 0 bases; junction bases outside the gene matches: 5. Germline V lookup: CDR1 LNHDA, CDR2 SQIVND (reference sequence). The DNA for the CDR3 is TGTGCCAGTAGTAGGGTCAGGGGGTCGAACACCGGGGAGCTGTTTTTT. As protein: CASSRVRGSNTGELFF.

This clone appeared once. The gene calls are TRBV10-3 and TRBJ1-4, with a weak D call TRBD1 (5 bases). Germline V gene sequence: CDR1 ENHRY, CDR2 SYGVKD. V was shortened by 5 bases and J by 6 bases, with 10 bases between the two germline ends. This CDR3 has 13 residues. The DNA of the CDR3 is TGTGCCATCAGTCGGACACCCGATGAAAAACTGTTTTTT. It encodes CAISRTPDEKLFF.

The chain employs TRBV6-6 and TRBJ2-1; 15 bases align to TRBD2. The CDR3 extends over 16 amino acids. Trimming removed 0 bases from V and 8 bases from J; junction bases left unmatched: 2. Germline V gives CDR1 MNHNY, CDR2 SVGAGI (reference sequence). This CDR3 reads CASSYSGTSGRYEQFF. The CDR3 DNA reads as TGTGCCAGCAGTTACTCGGGGACTAGCGGGAGGTATGAGCAGTTCTTC.

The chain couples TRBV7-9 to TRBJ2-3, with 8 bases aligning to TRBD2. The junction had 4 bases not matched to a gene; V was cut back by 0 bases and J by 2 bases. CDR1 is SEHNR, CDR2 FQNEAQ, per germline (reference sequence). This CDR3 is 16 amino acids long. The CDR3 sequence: CASSLASGGLTDTQYF. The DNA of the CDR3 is TGTGCCAGCAGCTTAGCCAGCGGGGGCCTCACAGATACGCAGTATTTT. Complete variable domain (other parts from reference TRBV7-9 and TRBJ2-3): DTGVSQNPRHKITKRGQNVTFRCDPISEHNRLYWYRQTLGQGPEFLTYFQNEAQLEKSRLLSDRFSAERPKGSFSTLEIQRTEQGDSAMYLCASSLASGGLTDTQYFGPGTRLTVL.

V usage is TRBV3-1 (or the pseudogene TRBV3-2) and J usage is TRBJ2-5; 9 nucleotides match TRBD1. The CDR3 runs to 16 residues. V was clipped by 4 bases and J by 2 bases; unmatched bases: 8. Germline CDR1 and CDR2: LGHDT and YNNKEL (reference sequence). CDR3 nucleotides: TGTGCCAGCAGCCTTGGGACAGGGTCCCAGCAAGAGACCCAGTACTTC. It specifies CASSLGTGSQQETQYF.

CDR3 sequence: CATSSFRDSYGYTF. The CDR3 DNA follows: TGTGCCACCAGCAGTTTCCGGGACAGCTATGGCTACACCTTC. The chain is built from TRBV15 and TRBJ1-2; 7 bases are a match to TRBD1. Germline-derived CDR1 and CDR2 are LNHNV and YYDKDF (reference sequence). This CDR3 region has 14 residues. V was clipped by 3 bases and J by 4 bases; unmatched bases: 5.

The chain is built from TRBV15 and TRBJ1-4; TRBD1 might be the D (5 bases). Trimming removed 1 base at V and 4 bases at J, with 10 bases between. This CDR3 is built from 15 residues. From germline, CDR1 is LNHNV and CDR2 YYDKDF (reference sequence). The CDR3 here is CATSRVGLDNEKLFF. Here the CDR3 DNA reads TGTGCCACCAGCAGAGTGGGGCTTGATAATGAAAAACTGTTTTTT.

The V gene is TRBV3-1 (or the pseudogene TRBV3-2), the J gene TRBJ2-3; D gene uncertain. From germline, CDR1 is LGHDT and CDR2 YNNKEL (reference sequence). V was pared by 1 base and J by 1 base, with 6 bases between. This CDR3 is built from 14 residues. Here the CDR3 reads CASSQVSGTDTQYF. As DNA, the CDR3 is TGTGCCAGCAGCCAAGTGAGCGGCACAGATACGCAGTATTTT.

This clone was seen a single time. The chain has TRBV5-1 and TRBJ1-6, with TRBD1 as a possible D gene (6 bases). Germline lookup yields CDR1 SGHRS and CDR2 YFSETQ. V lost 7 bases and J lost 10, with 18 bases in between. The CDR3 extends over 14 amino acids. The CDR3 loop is CASRSQGNQSPLHF. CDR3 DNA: TGCGCCAGCCGATCACAGGGTAACCAGTCACCCCTCCACTTT.

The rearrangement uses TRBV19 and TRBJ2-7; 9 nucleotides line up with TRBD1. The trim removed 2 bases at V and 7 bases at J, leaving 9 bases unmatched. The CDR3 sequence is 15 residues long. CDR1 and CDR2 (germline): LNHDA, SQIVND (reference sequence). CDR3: CASSIRTGASKEQYF. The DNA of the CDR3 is TGTGCCAGTAGTATAAGGACAGGGGCCTCTAAGGAGCAGTACTTC.

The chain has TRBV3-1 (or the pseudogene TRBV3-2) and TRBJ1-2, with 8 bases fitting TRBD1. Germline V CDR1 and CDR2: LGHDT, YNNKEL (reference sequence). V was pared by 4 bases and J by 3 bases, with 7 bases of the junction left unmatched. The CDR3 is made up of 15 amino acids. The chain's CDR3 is CASSPWDRSDYGYTF. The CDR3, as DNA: TGTGCCAGCAGCCCCTGGGACAGGAGTGACTATGGCTACACCTTC.

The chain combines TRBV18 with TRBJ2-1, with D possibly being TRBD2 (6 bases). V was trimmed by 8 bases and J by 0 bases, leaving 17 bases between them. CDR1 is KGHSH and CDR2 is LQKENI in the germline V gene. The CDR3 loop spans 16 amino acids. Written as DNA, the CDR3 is TGTGCCAGCACTAAGCTAGCGACCAACTCCTACAATGAGCAGTTCTTC. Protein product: CASTKLATNSYNEQFF.

In DNA, the CDR3 is TGTGCACAAAGCACTTGGGACAGGAGGTACGAGCAGTACTTC. It specifies CAQSTWDRRYEQYF. V gene TRBV2 combines with J gene TRBJ2-7; TRBD1 matches 8 bases. The CDR3 length is 14 residues. Germline assignment: CDR1 SNHLY and CDR2 FYNNEI.

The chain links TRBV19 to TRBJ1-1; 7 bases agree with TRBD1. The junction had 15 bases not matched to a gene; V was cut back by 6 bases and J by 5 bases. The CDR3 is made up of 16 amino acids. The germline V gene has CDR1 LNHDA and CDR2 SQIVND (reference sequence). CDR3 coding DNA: TGTGCCAGTAGAAGAATCACAGGGGTTTTGGGTACTGAAGCTTTCTTT. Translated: CASRRITGVLGTEAFF.

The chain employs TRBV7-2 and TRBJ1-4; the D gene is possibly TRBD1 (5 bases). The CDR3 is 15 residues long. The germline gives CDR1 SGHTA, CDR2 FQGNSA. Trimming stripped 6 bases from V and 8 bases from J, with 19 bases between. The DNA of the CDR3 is TGTGCCAGCAGATCCGGCGGGGGAATTGGGGAAAAACTGTTTTTT. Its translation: CASRSGGGIGEKLFF.

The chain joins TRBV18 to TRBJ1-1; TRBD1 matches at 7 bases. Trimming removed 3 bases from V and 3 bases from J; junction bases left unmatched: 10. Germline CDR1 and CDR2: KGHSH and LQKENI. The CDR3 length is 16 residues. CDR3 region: CASSPRTGEGYTEAFF. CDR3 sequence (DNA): TGTGCCAGCTCACCGCGGACAGGTGAAGGATACACTGAAGCTTTCTTT.

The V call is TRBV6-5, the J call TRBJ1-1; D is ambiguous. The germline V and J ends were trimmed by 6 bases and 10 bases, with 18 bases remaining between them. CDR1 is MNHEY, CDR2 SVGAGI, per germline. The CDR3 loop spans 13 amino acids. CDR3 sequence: CASSPGRDRGAFF. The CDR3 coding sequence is TGTGCCAGCAGCCCCGGGAGAGATCGGGGAGCTTTCTTT.

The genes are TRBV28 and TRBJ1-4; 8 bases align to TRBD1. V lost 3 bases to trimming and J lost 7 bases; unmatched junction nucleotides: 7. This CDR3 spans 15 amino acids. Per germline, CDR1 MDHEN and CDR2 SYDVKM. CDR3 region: CASSLSQGAGEKLFF. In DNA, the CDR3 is TGTGCCAGCAGTTTGAGTCAGGGGGCAGGTGAAAAACTGTTTTTT.

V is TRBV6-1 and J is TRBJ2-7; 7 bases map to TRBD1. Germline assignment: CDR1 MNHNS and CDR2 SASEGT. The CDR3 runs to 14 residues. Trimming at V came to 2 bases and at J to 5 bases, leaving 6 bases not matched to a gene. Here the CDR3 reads CASSERTGVDEQYF. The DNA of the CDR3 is TGTGCCAGCAGTGAAAGAACAGGGGTAGACGAGCAGTACTTC.